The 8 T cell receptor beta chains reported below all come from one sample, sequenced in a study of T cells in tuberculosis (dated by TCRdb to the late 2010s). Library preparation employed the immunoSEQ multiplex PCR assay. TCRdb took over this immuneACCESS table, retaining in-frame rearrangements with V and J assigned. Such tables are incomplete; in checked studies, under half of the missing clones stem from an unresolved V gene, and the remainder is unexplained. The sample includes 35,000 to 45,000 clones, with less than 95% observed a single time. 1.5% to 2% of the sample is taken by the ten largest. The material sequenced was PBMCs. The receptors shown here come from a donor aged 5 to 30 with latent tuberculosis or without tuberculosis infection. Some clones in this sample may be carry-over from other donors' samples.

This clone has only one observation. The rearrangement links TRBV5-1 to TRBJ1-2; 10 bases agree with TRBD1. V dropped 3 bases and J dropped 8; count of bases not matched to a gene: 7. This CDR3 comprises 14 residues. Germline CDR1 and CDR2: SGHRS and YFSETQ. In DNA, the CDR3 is TGCGCCAGCAGCTCGGCGACAGGGGGCCGCGGCTACACCTTC. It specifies CASSSATGGRGYTF.

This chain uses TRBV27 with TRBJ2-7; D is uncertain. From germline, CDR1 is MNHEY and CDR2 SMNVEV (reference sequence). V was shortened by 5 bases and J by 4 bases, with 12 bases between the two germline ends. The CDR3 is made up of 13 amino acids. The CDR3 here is CASSTLRAYEQYF. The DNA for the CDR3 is TGTGCCAGCAGTACCCTTAGAGCGTACGAGCAGTACTTC.

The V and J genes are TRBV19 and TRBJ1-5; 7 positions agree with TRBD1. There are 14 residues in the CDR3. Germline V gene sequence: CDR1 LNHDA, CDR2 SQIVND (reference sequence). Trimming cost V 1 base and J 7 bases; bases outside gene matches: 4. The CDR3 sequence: CASSIGTGGQPQHF. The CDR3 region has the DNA TGTGCCAGTAGTATAGGGACAGGCGGCCAGCCCCAGCATTTT.

The CDR3 nucleotides are TGTGCCAGCTCACCAAATTGGCAGGCTAACACCGGGGAGCTGTTTTTT. This sequence encodes CASSPNWQANTGELFF. V and J are TRBV18 and TRBJ2-2; D not certain. The V end was cut by 2 bases, the J end by 2 bases, with 12 bases between. The CDR3 covers 16 residues. Germline V gene data show CDR1 as KGHSH and CDR2 as LQKENI.

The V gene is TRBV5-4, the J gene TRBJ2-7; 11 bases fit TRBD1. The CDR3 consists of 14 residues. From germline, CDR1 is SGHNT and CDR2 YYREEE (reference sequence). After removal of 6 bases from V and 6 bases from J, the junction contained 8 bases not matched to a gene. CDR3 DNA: TGTGCCAGCAATCCGGGACAGGGGGTAGGCGAGCAGTACTTC. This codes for CASNPGQGVGEQYF.

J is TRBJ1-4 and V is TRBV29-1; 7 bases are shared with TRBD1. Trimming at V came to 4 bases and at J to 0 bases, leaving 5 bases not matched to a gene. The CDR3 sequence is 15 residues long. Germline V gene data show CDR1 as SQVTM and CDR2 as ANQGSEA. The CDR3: CSVGGQPATNEKLFF. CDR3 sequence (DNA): TGCAGCGTTGGGGGACAGCCTGCAACTAATGAAAAACTGTTTTTT.

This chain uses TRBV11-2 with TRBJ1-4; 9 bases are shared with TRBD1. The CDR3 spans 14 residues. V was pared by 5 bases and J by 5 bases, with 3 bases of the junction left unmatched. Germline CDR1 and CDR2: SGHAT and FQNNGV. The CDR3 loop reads CASSRDRENEKLFF. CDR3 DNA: TGTGCCAGCAGCCGGGACAGGGAAAATGAAAAACTGTTTTTT.

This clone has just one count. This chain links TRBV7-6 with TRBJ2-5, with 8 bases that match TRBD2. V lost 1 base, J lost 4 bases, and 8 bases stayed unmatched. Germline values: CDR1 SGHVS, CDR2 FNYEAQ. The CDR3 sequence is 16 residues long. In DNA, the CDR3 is TGTGCCAGCAGCTTAGGGGTCGGACTAGCACCAGAGACCCAGTACTTC. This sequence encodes CASSLGVGLAPETQYF.